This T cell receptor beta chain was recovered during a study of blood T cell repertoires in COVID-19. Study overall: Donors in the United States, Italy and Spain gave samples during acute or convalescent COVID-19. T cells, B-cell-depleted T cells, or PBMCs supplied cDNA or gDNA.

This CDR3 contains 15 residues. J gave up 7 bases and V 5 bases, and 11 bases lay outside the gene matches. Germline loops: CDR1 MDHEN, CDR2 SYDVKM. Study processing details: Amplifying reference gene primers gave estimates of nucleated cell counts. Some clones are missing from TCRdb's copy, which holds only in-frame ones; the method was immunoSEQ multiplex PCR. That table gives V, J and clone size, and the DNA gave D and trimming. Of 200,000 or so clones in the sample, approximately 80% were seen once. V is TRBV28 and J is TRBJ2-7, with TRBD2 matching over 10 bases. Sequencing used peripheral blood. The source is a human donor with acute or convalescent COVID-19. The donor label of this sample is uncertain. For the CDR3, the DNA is TGTGCCAGCAGTGTAAGATTAGCGGGAGGCGGGGAGCAGTACTTC. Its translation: CASSVRLAGGGEQYF.